The 11 T cell receptor beta chains reported below all come from one sample, sequenced in a study of blood T cell repertoires in COVID-19. The repertoire was sequenced with immunoSEQ multiplex PCR; TCRdb's copy has only in-frame clones and lacks some. The table includes approximately 240,000 clones, 70% to 85% detected once. The material sequenced was peripheral blood. All receptors come from a woman in her forties with active or convalescent COVID-19.

V and J are TRBV6-1 and TRBJ1-2; the D is unclear. V was cut by 2 bases and J by 4 bases, with 5 bases left in between. Germline V lookup: CDR1 MNHNS, CDR2 SASEGT. CDR3 length equals 12 residues. The DNA of the CDR3 is TGTGCCAGCAGTGAACCGGGCTATGGCTACACCTTC. Translating it yields CASSEPGYGYTF.

The rearrangement links TRBV4-2 to TRBJ1-2; D remains unclear. Germline assignment: CDR1 LGHNA and CDR2 YNFKEQ. This CDR3 has 14 amino acids. Trimming removed 0 bases at V and 8 bases at J, with 13 bases between. CDR3 in DNA: TGTGCCAGCAGCCAAGACTTGAGGAATATGGGCTACACCTTC. Protein: CASSQDLRNMGYTF.

This rearrangement joins TRBV27 to TRBJ2-5; D perhaps matches TRBD2 (5 bases). V shed 6 bases and J shed 2 bases, with 13 bases lying between them. Germline V gives CDR1 MNHEY, CDR2 SMNVEV (reference sequence). This CDR3 region has 14 residues. Here the CDR3 DNA reads TGTGCCAGCAGGCGTGCGGGTAATCAAGAGACCCAGTACTTC. Its protein product is CASRRAGNQETQYF.

V gene TRBV30 combines with J gene TRBJ2-7, with 9 bases aligning to TRBD1. The CDR3 has 14 residues. The trim removed 5 bases at V and 3 bases at J, leaving 8 bases unmatched. The germline V gene encodes CDR1 GTSNPN and CDR2 SVGIG (reference sequence). The CDR3 bases are TGTGCCTGGTCCCCCGGGACAGGGAACTACGAGCAGTACTTC. Translation: CAWSPGTGNYEQYF.

The sample holds a few counts of this clone. This chain uses TRBV9 with TRBJ1-3; 9 bases fit TRBD1. With 3 bases clipped from V and 8 bases from J, the junction kept 12 bases outside the gene matches. Looked up from germline, CDR1 is SGDLS and CDR2 is YYNGEE. The CDR3 consists of 16 residues. This CDR3 reads CASSAGHTGGSDTIYF. CDR3 in DNA: TGTGCCAGCAGCGCCGGTCATACAGGGGGCTCAGACACCATATATTTT.

This chain connects TRBV12-3 or TRBV12-4 to TRBJ1-5; no reliable D call. The CDR3 loop spans 11 amino acids. V was shortened by 4 bases and J by 7 bases, with 5 bases between the two germline ends. CDR3 DNA: TGTGCCAGCAGTTGTGAGCAGCCCCAGCATTTT. Amino acid sequence: CASSCEQPQHF.

The J gene is TRBJ1-2, the V gene TRBV6-4, with D tentatively TRBD1 (5 bases). V was cut by 3 bases and J by 6 bases, with 17 bases left in between. Germline-derived CDR1 and CDR2 are MRHNA and SNTAGT. The CDR3 runs 15 residues. In DNA, the CDR3 is TGTGCCAGCAGTGAGGGGGGACGTTCCTTCGATGGCTACACCTTC. Its protein product is CASSEGGRSFDGYTF.

The chain carries TRBV4-2 and TRBJ2-3, with 15 bases that match TRBD2. This CDR3 contains 19 residues. The ends lost 3 bases at V and 3 bases at J; junction bases unmatched: 10. The V gene's germline CDR1 is LGHNA and CDR2 YNFKEQ. CDR3 sequence (DNA): TGTGCCAGCAGCCACGCAGGACTAGCGGGGGGGCCGGGGACAGATACGCAGTATTTT. This codes for CASSHAGLAGGPGTDTQYF.

Note on this clone: A clone one base away is much larger, so this may be a read error. The same CDR3 arises from other DNA sequences in this sample as well. The rearrangement uses TRBV7-3 and TRBJ2-5; 8 bases align to TRBD1. Germline-derived CDR1 and CDR2 are SGHTA and FQGTGA. The CDR3 consists of 13 residues. J lost 5 bases, V lost 3 bases, and 2 bases had no gene match. This chain's CDR3 is CASSFTGGETQYF. CDR3 bases: TGTGCCAGCAGCTTTACAGGGGGTGAGACCCAGTACTTC.

This rearrangement joins TRBV6-5 to TRBJ1-2; 10 positions agree with TRBD1. The CDR3 covers 14 residues. Germline loops: CDR1 MNHEY, CDR2 SVGAGI. After removal of 7 bases from V and 6 bases from J, the junction contained 8 bases not matched to a gene. CDR3: CASTRQGALHGYTF. DNA of the CDR3: TGTGCCAGCACCCGACAGGGGGCTTTGCATGGCTACACCTTC.

V usage is TRBV29-1 and J usage is TRBJ1-2; the D gene is possibly TRBD1 (5 bases). V was pared by 1 base and J by 6 bases, with 12 bases between. This CDR3 comprises 13 residues. The V gene's germline CDR1 is SQVTM and CDR2 ANQGSEA. The CDR3 DNA reads TGCAGCGTTGAAGGCCTGGGACTAAATGGCTACACCTTC. Translated: CSVEGLGLNGYTF.